Below are 26 T cell receptor beta chains sequenced from a single sample in a study of breast tumors, draining lymph nodes, adjacent tissues. MiXCR was run by TCRdb on the multiplex PCR reads, yielding one entry per CDR3 protein. The table includes some 120,000 distinct CDR3 sequences, 21% detected once. Samples came from axillary lymph nodes draining the breast cancer. What was sequenced was axillary lymph node tissue. These receptors came from a female donor with breast cancer. Some clones in this sample may be carry-over from other donors' samples.

Concerning this clonotype: No conserved phenylalanine or tryptophan ends this CDR3, so it is likely a read error. The chain joins TRBV6-5 to TRBJ2-6; unclear D gene. This CDR3 has 15 amino acids. Germline V gene lookup returns CDR1 MNHEY and CDR2 SVGAGI. V lost 4 bases, J lost 1 base, and 8 bases lay in between. Here the CDR3 reads CASSSKSSGANVLTL. The CDR3 DNA reads as TGTGCCAGCAGTTCTAAATCTTCTGGGGCCAACGTCCTGACTCTC.

This clonotype was recorded at least ten times. The rearrangement joins TRBV18 to TRBJ1-2; D perhaps matches TRBD1 (5 bases). Trimming left V 5 bases short and J 1 base short, with 20 bases between. The CDR3 is made up of 17 amino acids. Germline lookup yields CDR1 KGHSH and CDR2 LQKENI. CDR3: CASSKSGTASINYGYTF. For the CDR3, the DNA is TGTGCCAGCTCAAAATCCGGGACGGCTTCAATTAACTATGGCTACACCTTC.

The V and J genes are TRBV3-1 and TRBJ2-1, with TRBD2 matching 10 bases. The CDR3 runs to 16 residues. Trimming took 3 bases from V and 6 from J; bases not matched to a gene: 8. The germline gives CDR1 LGHDT, CDR2 YNNKEL (reference sequence). CDR3 nucleotides: TGTGCCAGCAGCCAGGCTATTAGCGGGAGGCTCAATGAGCAGTTCTTC. The encoded protein is CASSQAISGRLNEQFF.

Concerning this clonotype: A clone one base away is much larger, so this may be a read error. As the CDR3 is not closed by the conserved phenylalanine or tryptophan, this likely results from a read error. The chain links TRBV3-1 to TRBJ2-7, with TRBD2 as a possible D gene (5 bases). The CDR3 has 15 residues. CDR1 LGHDT and CDR2 YNNKEL come from the germline V gene (reference sequence). V was cut by 1 base and J by 5 bases, with 15 bases left in between. The DNA for the CDR3 is TGTGCCAGCAGCCAAGGAGGACTCCTCTCTAACGAGCAGTACTCC. Translation: CASSQGGLLSNEQYS.

With respect to this clonotype: One end of the junction does not line up with germline, which may come from a read error. The genes are TRBV6-1 and TRBJ1-5; 10 bases line up with TRBD1. This CDR3 region has 15 residues. Germline CDR1 and CDR2: MNHNS and SASEGT. Here the CDR3 reads CARSDRDRGFQPQHF. CDR3 sequence (DNA): TGTGCCAGAAGTGACCGGGACAGGGGTTTTCAGCCCCAGCATTTT.

In its sample, this clonotype was seen many times. This sequence joins TRBV12-3 or TRBV12-4 and TRBJ1-3; no firm D call. The CDR3 covers 16 residues. V lost 7 bases and J lost 0, with 16 bases in between. The CDR3 spells CASTIPGVNSGNTIYF. DNA for the CDR3: TGTGCCAGCACCATTCCAGGTGTCAACTCTGGAAACACCATATATTTT.

This clonotype has ten or more counts. CDR3 sequence: CASRAGSGNGNSPLHF. CDR3 nucleotide sequence: TGTGCCAGCAGGGCAGGGTCAGGGAACGGTAATTCACCCCTCCACTTT. V and J are TRBV2 and TRBJ1-6; tentatively, D is TRBD1 (5 bases). The CDR3 sequence is 16 residues long. In germline, CDR1 is SNHLY, CDR2 FYNNEI. Trimming took off 6 bases at V and 6 bases at J, with 18 bases between the two ends.

This clonotype was counted ten times or more. The chain joins TRBV7-2 to TRBJ2-1; TRBD2 matches 12 bases. Germline V lookup: CDR1 SGHTA, CDR2 FQGNSA. The CDR3 consists of 15 residues. V was clipped by 7 bases and J by 9 bases; unmatched bases: 10. DNA for the CDR3: TGTGCCAGCACCGACCCACTAGCGGGAGGACGTGAGCAGTTCTTC. As protein: CASTDPLAGGREQFF.

The rearrangement uses TRBV9 and TRBJ2-3; TRBD1 agrees at 7 bases. The CDR3 contains 18 residues. V trimming: 4 bases; J trimming: 9 bases; junction bases outside the gene matches: 23. CDR1 SGDLS and CDR2 YYNGEE come from the germline V gene. The CDR3 here is CASSSPLKITGVRLTQYF. The CDR3 DNA reads as TGTGCCAGCAGCTCCCCCCTTAAGATTACAGGGGTAAGATTGACGCAGTATTTT. Using reference TRBV9 and TRBJ2-3 for the parts outside the CDR3, the full variable domain is DSGVTQTPKHLITATGQRVTLRCSPRSGDLSVYWYQQSLDQGLQFLIQYYNGEERAKGNILERFSAQQFPDLHSELNLSSLELGDSALYFCASSSPLKITGVRLTQYFGPGTRLTVL.

With regard to this clonotype: A much larger clone lies one base from this, so it may be a read error. The V call is TRBV5-6, the J call TRBJ1-4, with D tentatively TRBD1 (6 bases). From germline, CDR1 is SGHDT and CDR2 YYEEEE. The CDR3 contains 14 residues. The CDR3 bases are TGTGCCAGCGGCTTGGGGGCAGGGTTGGAAAAACTGTTTTTT. It codes for CASGLGAGLEKLFF.

This clonotype showed up many times. The rearrangement joins TRBV6-5 to TRBJ2-1; no reliable D call. Looked up from germline, CDR1 is MNHEY and CDR2 is SVGAGI. This CDR3 has 15 residues. The germline V and J ends were trimmed by 4 bases and 5 bases, with 15 bases remaining between them. The CDR3 here is CASSFGTEANNEQFF. The CDR3 DNA reads as TGTGCCAGCAGTTTTGGTACAGAAGCAAACAATGAGCAGTTCTTC.

To note about this clonotype: A much larger clone is a single base away; this may be a read error. This sequence joins TRBV4-2 and TRBJ1-3; D call uncertain. The CDR3 totals 16 residues. Germline values: CDR1 LGHNA, CDR2 YNFKEQ. The chain's CDR3 is CASSRSLLESGNTMYF. DNA for the CDR3: TGTGCCAGCAGCCGAAGCCTTTTAGAATCAGGAAACACCATGTATTTT.

Regarding this clonotype: This may come from a read error, since a much larger clone is one base off. This chain uses TRBV10-3 with TRBJ1-2, with 10 bases fitting TRBD1. The germline gives CDR1 ENHRY, CDR2 SYGVKD. The CDR3 has 15 residues. CDR3 bases: TGTGCCATCAGTGGCGGGACAGGGGTTAACTATGGCTACGCCTTC. This codes for CAISGGTGVNYGYAF.

The table lists this clonotype with many counts. For the CDR3, the DNA is TGTGCCAGCAGCCAACCCGGGACAGGGACCTACGAGCAGTACTTC. Encoded protein: CASSQPGTGTYEQYF. This sequence joins TRBV6-2 or TRBV6-3 and TRBJ2-7; 9 bases line up with TRBD1. Germline V lookup: CDR1 MNHEY, CDR2 SVGEGT. V dropped 6 bases and J dropped 2; count of bases not matched to a gene: 8. This CDR3 comprises 15 residues.

This clonotype came up many times. This chain uses TRBV7-9 with TRBJ2-5; D not certain. Trimming took 1 base from V and 5 from J, leaving 8 bases between them. The CDR3 extends over 13 amino acids. The germline V gene encodes CDR1 SEHNR and CDR2 FQNEAQ (reference sequence). Here the CDR3 reads CASSLESGETQYF. CDR3 nucleotide sequence: TGTGCCAGCAGCTTAGAGTCGGGCGAGACCCAGTACTTC.

This clonotype was recorded many times. The rearrangement uses TRBV9 and TRBJ2-1; 7 nucleotides align to TRBD1. CDR3 length: 15 residues. The V gene end was trimmed by 5 bases and the J gene end by 0 bases; junction bases not matched to a gene: 5. Germline V gives CDR1 SGDLS, CDR2 YYNGEE. In DNA, the CDR3 is TGTGCCAGCAGTAGACGGGACAGCTCCTACAATGAGCAGTTCTTC. Its protein product is CASSRRDSSYNEQFF.

Note on this clonotype: The junction shows a germline mismatch at one end, possibly a read error. The chain employs TRBV5-1 and TRBJ2-2, with D maybe TRBD1 (7 bases). CDR3 length: 13 amino acids. Germline CDR1 reads SGHRS; CDR2 reads YFSETQ. The CDR3 is CASSDRESGGLFF. DNA of the CDR3: TGCGCCAGCAGCGACAGGGAGTCCGGGGGGCTGTTTTTT.

This clonotype was detected many times. The J gene is TRBJ1-4, the V gene TRBV7-3; D unclear. V was cut by 5 bases and J by 8 bases, with 18 bases left in between. This CDR3 comprises 15 residues. Germline V gene lookup returns CDR1 SGHTA and CDR2 FQGTGA. The CDR3 is CASSPTGSVGEKLFF. The CDR3 nucleotides are TGTGCCAGCAGCCCTACGGGTTCCGTTGGGGAAAAACTGTTTTTT.

There are many counts of this clonotype. The chain links TRBV7-3 to TRBJ2-3; 7 positions match TRBD2. Germline V gives CDR1 SGHTA, CDR2 FQGTGA. The CDR3 extends over 14 amino acids. With 5 bases clipped from V and 9 bases from J, the junction kept 11 bases outside the gene matches. CDR3 sequence reads: CASSLWPDSGTQYF. The CDR3 region has the DNA TGTGCCAGCAGCCTATGGCCTGATAGCGGGACGCAGTATTTT.

Regarding this clonotype: A much bigger clone sits one base away, suggesting this may be a read error. The chain employs TRBV5-5 and TRBJ1-6, with no clear D. Looked up from germline, CDR1 is SGHKS and CDR2 is YYEKEE (reference sequence). V was cut by 2 bases and J by 4 bases, with 10 bases left in between. CDR3 length equals 15 residues. The CDR3 nucleotides read TGTGCCAGCAGCTTCGGGATGGATTATAATTCACCCCTCCACTTT. Translation gives CASSFGMDYNSPLHF. Based on the CDR3 plus reference TRBV5-5 and TRBJ1-6, the full variable domain is DAGVTQSPTHLIKTRGQQVTLRCSPISGHKSVSWYQQVLGQGPQFIFQYYEKEERGRGNFPDRFSARQFPNYSSELNVNALLLGDSALYLCASSFGMDYNSPLHFGNGTRLTVT.

The chain is built from TRBV30 and TRBJ2-2; 8 positions match TRBD2. After removal of 7 bases from V and 2 bases from J, the junction contained 18 bases not matched to a gene. Germline V CDR1 and CDR2: GTSNPN, SVGIG (reference sequence). The CDR3 is made up of 18 amino acids. This chain's CDR3 is CASTLGGSGSGNTGELFF. The CDR3 nucleotides are TGTGCCTCAACTCTGGGCGGCAGCGGGAGCGGAAACACCGGGGAGCTGTTTTTT.

This clonotype was recorded a few times. The chain combines TRBV20-1 with TRBJ2-7, with 7 nucleotides matching TRBD2. This CDR3 has 15 amino acids. Per germline, CDR1 DFQATT and CDR2 SNEGSKA (reference sequence). The V and J ends lost 6 bases and 5 bases, in that order; junction bases with no gene match: 16. The DNA for the CDR3 is TGCAGTGCCCCCCCCCAGCGGGGCCCTAGGAACGAGCAGTACTTC. Translated, it gives CSAPPQRGPRNEQYF.

Here the CDR3 DNA reads TGTGCCAGCAGTGGGGATACCCTAGCCAAAAACATTCAGTACTTC. Amino acid sequence: CASSGDTLAKNIQYF. V gene TRBV12-3 or TRBV12-4 combines with J gene TRBJ2-4, with D unresolved. V lost 5 bases and J 0 bases, leaving 11 bases between the germline ends. This CDR3 is 15 amino acids long.

In the case of this clonotype: This may be a read error: a much more frequent sequence differs by one nucleotide. The chain employs TRBV6-2 or TRBV6-3 and TRBJ2-3; D is unclear. The CDR3 sequence is 12 residues long. Germline CDR1 and CDR2: MNHEY and SVGEGT. Here the CDR3 reads CASSPRPDTRYF. CDR3 coding DNA: TGTGCCAGCAGTCCTAGGCCAGATACGCGGTATTTT.

This clonotype was counted at least ten times. This chain connects TRBV12-3 or TRBV12-4 to TRBJ2-5; D may be TRBD2 (6 bases). The CDR3 runs to 14 residues. V dropped 3 bases and J dropped 5 bases, with 13 bases sitting between them. The CDR3 reads CASSLAGFFETQYF. In nucleotides, the CDR3 is TGTGCCAGCAGTTTGGCGGGATTCTTCGAGACCCAGTACTTC.

The sample holds many counts of this clonotype. The rearrangement uses TRBV7-9 and TRBJ2-7; TRBD1 aligns across 8 bases. Per germline, CDR1 SEHNR and CDR2 FQNEAQ (reference sequence). The CDR3 is made up of 17 amino acids. The V segment lost 3 bases and the J segment 0 bases; nucleotides outside the gene matches: 10. The chain's CDR3 is CASSFLGQGVLSYEQYF. CDR3 coding DNA: TGTGCCAGCAGCTTCCTCGGACAGGGTGTCCTCTCCTACGAGCAGTACTTC. Filled out from reference TRBV7-9 and TRBJ2-7, the complete variable domain reads DTGVSQNPRHKITKRGQNVTFRCDPISEHNRLYWYRQTLGQGPEFLTYFQNEAQLEKSRLLSDRFSAERPKGSFSTLEIQRTEQGDSAMYLCASSFLGQGVLSYEQYFGPGTRLTVT.